This section outlines one T cell receptor beta chain sequence together with its context. The data belong to a study of cytomegalovirus exposure and HLA in healthy donors. This CDR3 has 19 amino acids. Losses at the gene ends were 4 bases for V and 2 bases for J; bases not matched to a gene: 14. Germline V lookup: CDR1 SGDLS, CDR2 YYNGEE. 60 Vbeta and 13 Jbeta primers were used in PCR. The table came from immunoSEQ multiplex PCR; TCRdb's copy has only in-frame clones and leaves some out. The data contain approximately 100,000 clones, around 71% of them singletons. This receptor was obtained from a boy aged 5-17 years in good health and CMV-seronegative. Sequences were obtained from PBMCs. V usage is TRBV9 and J usage is TRBJ2-7; 14 bases align to TRBD2. Here the CDR3 DNA reads TGTGCCAGCAGCCCCCGAGACAGGGGACTAGCGGGAGTTACCTACGAGCAGTACTTC. Translated: CASSPRDRGLAGVTYEQYF.